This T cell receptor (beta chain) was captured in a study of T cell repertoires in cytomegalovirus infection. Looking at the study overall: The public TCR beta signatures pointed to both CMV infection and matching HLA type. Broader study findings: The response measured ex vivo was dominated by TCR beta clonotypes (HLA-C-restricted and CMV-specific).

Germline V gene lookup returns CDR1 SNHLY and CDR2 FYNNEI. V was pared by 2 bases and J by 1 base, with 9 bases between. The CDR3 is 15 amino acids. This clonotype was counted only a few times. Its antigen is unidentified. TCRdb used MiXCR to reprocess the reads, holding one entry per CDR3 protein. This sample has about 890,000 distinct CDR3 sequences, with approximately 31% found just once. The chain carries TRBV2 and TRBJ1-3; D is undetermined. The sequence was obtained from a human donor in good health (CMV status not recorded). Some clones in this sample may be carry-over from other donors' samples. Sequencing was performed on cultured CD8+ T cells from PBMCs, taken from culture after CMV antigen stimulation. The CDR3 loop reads CASSETAASGNTIYF. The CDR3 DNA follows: TGTGCCAGCAGTGAAACGGCGGCTTCTGGAAACACCATATATTTT.